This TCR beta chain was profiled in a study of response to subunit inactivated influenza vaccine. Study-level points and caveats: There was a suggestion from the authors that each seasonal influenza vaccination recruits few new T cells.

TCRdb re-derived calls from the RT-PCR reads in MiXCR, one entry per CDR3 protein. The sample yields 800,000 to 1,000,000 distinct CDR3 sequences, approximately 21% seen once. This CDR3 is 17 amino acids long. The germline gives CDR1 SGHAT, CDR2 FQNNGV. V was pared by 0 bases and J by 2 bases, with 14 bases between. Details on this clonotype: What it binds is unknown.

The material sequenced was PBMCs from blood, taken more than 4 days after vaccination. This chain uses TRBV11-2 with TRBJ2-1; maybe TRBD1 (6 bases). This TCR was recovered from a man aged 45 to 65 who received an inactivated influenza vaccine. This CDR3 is CASSLDRGSGAYNEQFF. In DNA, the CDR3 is TGTGCCAGCAGCTTAGATAGAGGGTCAGGGGCCTACAATGAGCAGTTCTTC.